This T cell receptor beta chain was captured in a study of neoadjuvant anti-PD-1 for oral cavity cancer. Study information: Around day 43, patients without progression received a fourth nivolumab dose before surgery.

This sample's time point: after neoadjuvant nivolumab, at surgical resection. Blood cells were analyzed directly, without culture or expansion. Assay: immunoSEQ multiplex PCR; the TCRdb copy retains only in-frame clones and omits some. The repertoire holds about 42,000 clones, with 60% to 80% as singletons. V trimming: 0 bases; J trimming: 7 bases; junction bases outside the gene matches: 3. The germline gives CDR1 MNHNS, CDR2 SASEGT. This CDR3 has 15 residues. This chain uses TRBV6-1 with TRBJ1-4; 9 bases agree with TRBD1. This TCR came from a person aged 35-79 years with oral cavity squamous cell carcinoma. Source: PBMCs, taken after nivolumab (anti-PD-1) treatment. The chain's CDR3 is CASSEATGGREKLFF. CDR3 bases: TGTGCCAGCAGTGAAGCAACAGGGGGCCGTGAAAAACTGTTTTTT.